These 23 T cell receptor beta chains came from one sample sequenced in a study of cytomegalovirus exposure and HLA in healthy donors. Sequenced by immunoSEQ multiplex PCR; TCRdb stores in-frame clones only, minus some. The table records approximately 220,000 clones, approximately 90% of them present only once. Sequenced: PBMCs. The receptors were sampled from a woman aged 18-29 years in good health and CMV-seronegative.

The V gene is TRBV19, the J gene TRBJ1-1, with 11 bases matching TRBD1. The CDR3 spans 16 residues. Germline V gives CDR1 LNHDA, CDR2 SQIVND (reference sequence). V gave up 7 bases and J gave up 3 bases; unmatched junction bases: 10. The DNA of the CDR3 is TGTGCCAGTACCCCCCTGGACAGGGGGCTGTACACTGAAGCTTTCTTT. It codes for CASTPLDRGLYTEAFF.

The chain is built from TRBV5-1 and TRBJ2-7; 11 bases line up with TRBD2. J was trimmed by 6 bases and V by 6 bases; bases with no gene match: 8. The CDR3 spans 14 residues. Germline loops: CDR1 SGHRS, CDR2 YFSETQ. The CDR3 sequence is CASTRLAGPLEQYF. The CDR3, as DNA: TGCGCCAGCACCCGACTAGCGGGACCCCTCGAGCAGTACTTC.

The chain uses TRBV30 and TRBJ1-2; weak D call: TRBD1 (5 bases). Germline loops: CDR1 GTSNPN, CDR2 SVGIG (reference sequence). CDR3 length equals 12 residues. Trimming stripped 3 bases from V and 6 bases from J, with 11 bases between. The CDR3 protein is CAWSAATDGYTF. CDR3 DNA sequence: TGTGCCTGGAGCGCAGCGACAGATGGCTACACCTTC.

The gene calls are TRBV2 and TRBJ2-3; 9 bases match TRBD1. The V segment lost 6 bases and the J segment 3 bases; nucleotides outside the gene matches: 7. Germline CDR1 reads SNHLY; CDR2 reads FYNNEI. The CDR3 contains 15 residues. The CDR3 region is CASRPGQGVTDTQYF. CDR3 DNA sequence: TGTGCCAGCAGGCCGGGACAGGGAGTTACAGATACGCAGTATTTT.

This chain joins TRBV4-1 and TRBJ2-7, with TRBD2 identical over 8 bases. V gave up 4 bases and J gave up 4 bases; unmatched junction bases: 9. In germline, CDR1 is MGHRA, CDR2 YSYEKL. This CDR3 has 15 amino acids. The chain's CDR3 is CASSPQAGVGYEQYF. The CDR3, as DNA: TGCGCCAGCAGCCCACAAGCGGGAGTTGGGTACGAGCAGTACTTC.

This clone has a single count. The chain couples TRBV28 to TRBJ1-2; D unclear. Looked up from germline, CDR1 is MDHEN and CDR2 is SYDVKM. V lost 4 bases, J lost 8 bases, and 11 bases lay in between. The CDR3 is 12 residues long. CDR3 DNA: TGTGCCAGCAGTTCCTCGGAGAAGGGCTACACCTTC. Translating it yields CASSSSEKGYTF.

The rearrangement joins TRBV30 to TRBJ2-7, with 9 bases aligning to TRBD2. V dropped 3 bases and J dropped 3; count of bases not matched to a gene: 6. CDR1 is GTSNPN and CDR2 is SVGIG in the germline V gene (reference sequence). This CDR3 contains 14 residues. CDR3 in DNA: TGTGCCTGGAGCGTTAGCGGGAGTGGCTACGAGCAGTACTTC. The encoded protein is CAWSVSGSGYEQYF.

The CDR3 bases are TGCAGCGGTTCTGGACAGGTATCAGGTGGCTACGAGCAGTACTTC. It encodes CSGSGQVSGGYEQYF. The chain couples TRBV29-1 to TRBJ2-7; 7 bases map to TRBD1. The V and J ends lost 7 bases and 3 bases, in that order; junction bases with no gene match: 15. The length of the CDR3 is 15 residues. Germline V gene lookup returns CDR1 SQVTM and CDR2 ANQGSEA.

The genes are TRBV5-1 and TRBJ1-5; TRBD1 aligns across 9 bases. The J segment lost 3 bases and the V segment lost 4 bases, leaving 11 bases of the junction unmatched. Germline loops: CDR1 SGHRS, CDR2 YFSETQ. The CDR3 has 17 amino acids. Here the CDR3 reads CASSPRGDRVYNQPQHF. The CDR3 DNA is TGCGCCAGCAGCCCGCGAGGGGACAGGGTTTACAATCAGCCCCAGCATTTT.

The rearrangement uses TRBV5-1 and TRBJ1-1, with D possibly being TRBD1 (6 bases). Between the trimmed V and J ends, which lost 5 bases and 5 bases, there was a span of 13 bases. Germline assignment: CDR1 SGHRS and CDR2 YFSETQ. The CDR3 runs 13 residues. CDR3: CASREQGSTEAFF. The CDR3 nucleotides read TGCGCCAGCAGGGAACAGGGTTCGACTGAAGCTTTCTTT.

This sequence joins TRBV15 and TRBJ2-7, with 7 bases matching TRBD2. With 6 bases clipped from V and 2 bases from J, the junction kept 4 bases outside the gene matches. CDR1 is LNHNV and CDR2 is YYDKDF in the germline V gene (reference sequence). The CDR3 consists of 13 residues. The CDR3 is CATSERGPYEQYF. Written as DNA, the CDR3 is TGTGCCACCAGTGAGCGGGGACCCTACGAGCAGTACTTC.

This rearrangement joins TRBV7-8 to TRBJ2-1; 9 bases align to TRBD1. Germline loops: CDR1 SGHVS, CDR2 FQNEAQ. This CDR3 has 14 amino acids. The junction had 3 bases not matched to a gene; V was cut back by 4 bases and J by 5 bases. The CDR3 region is CASSSGTGNNEQFF. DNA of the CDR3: TGTGCCAGCAGCTCCGGGACAGGGAACAATGAGCAGTTCTTC.

The CDR3 sequence is CSARTGTEAFF. The CDR3 DNA reads TGCAGTGCTAGGACCGGGACTGAAGCTTTCTTT. The rearrangement links TRBV20-1 to TRBJ1-1; D is undetermined. V was shortened by 3 bases and J by 5 bases, with 7 bases between the two germline ends. Germline V gene sequence: CDR1 DFQATT, CDR2 SNEGSKA (reference sequence). CDR3 length equals 11 residues.

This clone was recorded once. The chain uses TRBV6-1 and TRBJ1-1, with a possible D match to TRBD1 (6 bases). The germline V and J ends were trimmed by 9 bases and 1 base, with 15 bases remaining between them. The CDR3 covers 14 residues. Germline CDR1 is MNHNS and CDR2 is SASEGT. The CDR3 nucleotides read TGTGCCAGTCGAAGAGGGGGTGAGAACACTGAAGCTTTCTTT. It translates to CASRRGGENTEAFF.

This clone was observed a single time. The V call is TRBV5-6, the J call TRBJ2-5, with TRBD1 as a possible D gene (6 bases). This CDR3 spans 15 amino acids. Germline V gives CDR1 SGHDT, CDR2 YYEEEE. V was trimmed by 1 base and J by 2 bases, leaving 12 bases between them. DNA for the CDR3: TGTGCCAGCAGCTTGAATGGCAGGGGTCAAGAGACCCAGTACTTC. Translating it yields CASSLNGRGQETQYF.

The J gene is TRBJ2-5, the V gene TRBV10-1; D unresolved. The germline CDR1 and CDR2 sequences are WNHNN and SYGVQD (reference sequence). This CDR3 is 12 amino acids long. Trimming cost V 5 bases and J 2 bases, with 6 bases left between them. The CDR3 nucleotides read TGCGCCAGCAGTCTCAGGCAAGAGACCCAGTACTTC. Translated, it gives CASSLRQETQYF.

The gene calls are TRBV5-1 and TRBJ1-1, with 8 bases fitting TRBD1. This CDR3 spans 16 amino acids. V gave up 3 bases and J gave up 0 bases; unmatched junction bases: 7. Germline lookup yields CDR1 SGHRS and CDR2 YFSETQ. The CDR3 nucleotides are TGCGCCAGCAGCTGGGGACTGACAGGGGTGAACACTGAAGCTTTCTTT. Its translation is CASSWGLTGVNTEAFF.

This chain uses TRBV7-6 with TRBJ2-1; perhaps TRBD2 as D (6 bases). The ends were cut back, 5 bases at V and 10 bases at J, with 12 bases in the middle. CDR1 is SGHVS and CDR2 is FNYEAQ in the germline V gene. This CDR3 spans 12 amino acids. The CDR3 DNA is TGTGCCAGCAGCCTTACTAGCCTCGAGCAGTTCTTC. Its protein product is CASSLTSLEQFF.

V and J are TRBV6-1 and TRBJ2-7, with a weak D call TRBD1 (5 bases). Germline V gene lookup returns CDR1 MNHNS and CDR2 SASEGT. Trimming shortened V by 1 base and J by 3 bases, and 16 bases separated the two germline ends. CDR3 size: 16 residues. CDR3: CASSEVGVGSYYEQYF. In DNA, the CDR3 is TGTGCCAGCAGTGAAGTAGGGGTCGGCTCTTACTACGAGCAGTACTTC.

The CDR3 here is CASSRQGYTIYF. Written as DNA, the CDR3 is TGTGCCAGCAGTCGACAGGGCTACACCATATATTTT. The J gene is TRBJ1-3, the V gene TRBV7-2; 7 positions agree with TRBD1. J gave up 8 bases and V 6 bases, and 4 bases lay outside the gene matches. The CDR3 sequence is 12 residues long. Germline V gene sequence: CDR1 SGHTA, CDR2 FQGNSA. The full variable domain, completed using reference TRBV7-2 and TRBJ1-3, is GAGVSQSPSNKVTEKGKDVELRCDPISGHTALYWYRQSLGQGLEFLIYFQGNSAPDKSGLPSDRFSAERTGGSVSTLTIQRTQQEDSAVYLCASSRQGYTIYFGEGSWLTVV.

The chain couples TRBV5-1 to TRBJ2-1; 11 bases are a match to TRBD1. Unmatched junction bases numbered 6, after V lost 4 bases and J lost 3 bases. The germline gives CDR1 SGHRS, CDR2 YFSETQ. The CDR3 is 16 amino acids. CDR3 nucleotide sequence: TGCGCCAGCAGCCCCACGGGACAGGGGGGCTACAATGAGCAGTTCTTC. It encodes CASSPTGQGGYNEQFF.

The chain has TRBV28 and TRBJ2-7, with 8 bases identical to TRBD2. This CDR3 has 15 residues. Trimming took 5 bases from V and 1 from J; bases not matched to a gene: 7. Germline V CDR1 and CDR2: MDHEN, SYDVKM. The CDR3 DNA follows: TGTGCCAGCAGTCCCCTCGGGGGGGGGTCCTACGAGCAGTACTTC. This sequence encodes CASSPLGGGSYEQYF.

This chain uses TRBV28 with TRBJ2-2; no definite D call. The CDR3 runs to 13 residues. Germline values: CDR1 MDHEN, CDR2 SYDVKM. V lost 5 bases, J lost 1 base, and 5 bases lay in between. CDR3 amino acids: CASSPLNTGELFF. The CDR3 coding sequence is TGTGCCAGCAGTCCCCTGAACACCGGGGAGCTGTTTTTT.